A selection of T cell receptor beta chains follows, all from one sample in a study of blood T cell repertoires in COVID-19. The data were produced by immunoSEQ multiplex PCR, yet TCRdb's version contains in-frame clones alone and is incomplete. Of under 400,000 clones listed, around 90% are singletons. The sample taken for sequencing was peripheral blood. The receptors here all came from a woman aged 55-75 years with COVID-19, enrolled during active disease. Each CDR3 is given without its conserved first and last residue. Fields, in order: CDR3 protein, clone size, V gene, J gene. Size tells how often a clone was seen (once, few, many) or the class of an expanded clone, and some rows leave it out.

CDR3: ASRDQGALNTEAF; size: .; V: TRBV5-1; J: TRBJ1-1
CDR3: ASSLLIAGGLNEQF; size: .; V: TRBV14; J: TRBJ2-1
CDR3: ASSLTPLDEKLF; size: .; V: TRBV5-1; J: TRBJ1-4
CDR3: ATLGAGETEAF; size: .; V: TRBV24-1; J: TRBJ1-1
CDR3: ASSIPQGGEAF; size: .; V: TRBV7-8; J: TRBJ1-1
CDR3: ASSPEEGGVSPLH; size: .; V: TRBV18; J: TRBJ1-6
CDR3: ASTQGTGGFYGYT; size: .; V: TRBV6-5; J: TRBJ1-2
CDR3: ASSFRTSGSSYNEQF; size: .; V: TRBV7-8; J: TRBJ2-1
CDR3: ASSAYSGVTDTQY; size: .; V: TRBV27; J: TRBJ2-3
CDR3: ASSPGMGAREKLF; size: .; V: TRBV9; J: TRBJ1-4
CDR3: ASSDSSGNTIY; size: .; V: TRBV18; J: TRBJ1-3
CDR3: ASSYQGDTEAF; size: .; V: TRBV5-1; J: TRBJ1-1
CDR3: ASSSPLVLSGNTIY; size: .; V: TRBV7-9; J: TRBJ1-3
CDR3: AWSHLGRGYT; size: .; V: TRBV30; J: TRBJ1-2
CDR3: ATRLGGGEKLF; size: .; V: TRBV15; J: TRBJ1-4
CDR3: ASSLPGLRIYEQY; size: .; V: TRBV11-2; J: TRBJ2-7
CDR3: ASSYLRVRGGYGYT; size: .; V: TRBV6-6; J: TRBJ1-2
CDR3: ASSGQGHYSNQPQH; size: .; V: TRBV19; J: TRBJ1-5
CDR3: SASFNGPQH; size: .; V: TRBV20-1; J: TRBJ1-5
CDR3: ASAIFPQAQHNSPLH; size: .; V: TRBV18; J: TRBJ1-6
CDR3: ASTRTRDNSPLH; size: once; V: TRBV9; J: TRBJ1-6
CDR3: ASCTGVNNQPQH; size: .; V: TRBV6-5; J: TRBJ1-5
CDR3: ASSIDRITNTEAF; size: few; V: TRBV19; J: TRBJ1-1
CDR3: ASGGVRETQY; size: .; V: TRBV28; J: TRBJ2-5
CDR3: ASSHRAGGHNEQF; size: few; V: TRBV4-1; J: TRBJ2-1
CDR3: ASSLRTSKDTQY; size: .; V: TRBV11-2; J: TRBJ2-3
CDR3: ASIADSDSSGNTIY; size: .; V: TRBV11-2; J: TRBJ1-3
CDR3: ASSETGPYEQY; size: .; V: TRBV18; J: TRBJ2-7
CDR3: ASSVRTGGLYGYT; size: once; V: TRBV9; J: TRBJ1-2
CDR3: ASSSFNSGGYNEQF; size: .; V: TRBV6-5; J: TRBJ2-1
CDR3: ASRLAGLGTGELF; size: .; V: TRBV5-6; J: TRBJ2-2
CDR3: ASSPSPPGPFH; size: once; V: TRBV18; J: TRBJ1-2
CDR3: ASSRRSGLVFLETQY; size: .; V: TRBV7-2; J: TRBJ2-5
CDR3: ASSSGTVNGNTIY; size: .; V: TRBV7-7; J: TRBJ1-3
CDR3: ASSLGLSAGELF; size: .; V: TRBV7-2; J: TRBJ2-2
CDR3: ASSLVVGGETEAF; size: few; V: TRBV5-1; J: TRBJ1-1
CDR3: ASSLQGWGYT; size: .; V: TRBV28; J: TRBJ1-2
CDR3: ASCRQGSNYGYT; size: .; V: TRBV2; J: TRBJ1-2
CDR3: ASSYGGATNEKLF; size: .; V: TRBV6-5; J: TRBJ1-4
CDR3: ASNPSNGNQPQH; size: .; V: TRBV28; J: TRBJ1-5
CDR3: ASRITGTTSYEQY; size: .; V: TRBV27; J: TRBJ2-7
CDR3: ASSYSRGFGNTIY; size: .; V: TRBV6-5; J: TRBJ1-3
CDR3: ASSPGFGGTDTQY; size: .; V: TRBV7-3; J: TRBJ2-3
CDR3: ASSWRSSYEQY; size: once; V: TRBV6-5; J: TRBJ2-7
CDR3: ASSEGTNSNQPQH; size: .; V: TRBV5-1; J: TRBJ1-5
CDR3: ASSLPLGTGSAYNEQF; size: .; V: TRBV7-9; J: TRBJ2-1